A selection of T cell receptor beta chains follows, all from one sample in a study of human T cells and chemical hapten exposure. TCRdb processed the RACE reads anew with MiXCR; each CDR3 protein has one entry. This table has around 95,000 distinct CDR3 sequences, 9.5% to 14% appearing once. Sequenced here: whole blood, sampled in connection with sensitization to the hapten diphenylcyclopropenone (DPC). The source is an older woman with alopecia areata. Some clones in this sample may be carry-over from other donors' samples. The CDR3 runs from the conserved cysteine through the conserved F or W. A D gene is named only where the DNA matches it firmly. For some rows the clone size is stated as once, few or many, or as a class when expanded; others skip it.

V gene: TRBV7-3; CDR3 length: 15; J gene: TRBJ2-1; D gene: .; clone size: few; CDR3 DNA: TGTGCCAGCAGCTTATCGGGGGGCGAGGGCAATGAGCAGTTCTTC; CDR3 protein: CASSLSGGEGNEQFF
V gene: TRBV10-3; CDR3 length: 14; J gene: TRBJ2-7; D gene: TRBD1; clone size: many; CDR3 DNA: TGTGCCATCAATGGGGACAGGGACTCCTACGAGCAGTACTTC; CDR3 protein: CAINGDRDSYEQYF
V gene: TRBV19; CDR3 length: 15; J gene: TRBJ2-3; D gene: .; clone size: .; CDR3 DNA: TGTGCCAGTAGTACCCAGGGACAACTCACAGATACGCAGTATTTT; CDR3 protein: CASSTQGQLTDTQYF
V gene: TRBV7-9; CDR3 length: 16; J gene: TRBJ2-7; D gene: TRBD1; clone size: many; CDR3 DNA: TGTGCCAGCACCAAGCCCCCGGACAGGGACTCGGGGGAGCAGTACTTC; CDR3 protein: CASTKPPDRDSGEQYF
V gene: TRBV30; CDR3 length: 11; J gene: TRBJ1-1; D gene: TRBD1; clone size: few; CDR3 DNA: TGTGCTAGACAGGGGTGGACTGAAGCTTTCTTT; CDR3 protein: CARQGWTEAFF
V gene: TRBV7-3; CDR3 length: 15; J gene: TRBJ2-7; D gene: TRBD2; clone size: many; CDR3 DNA: TGTGCCAGCAGCTCCCAACCGGGACTAGCTTACGAGCAGTACTTC; CDR3 protein: CASSSQPGLAYEQYF
V gene: TRBV20-1; CDR3 length: 16; J gene: TRBJ2-2; D gene: TRBD1; clone size: .; CDR3 DNA: TGCAGTGCTAGACCTCCAACAGGGGCGAACACCGGGGAGCTGTTTTTT; CDR3 protein: CSARPPTGANTGELFF
V gene: TRBV12-3/TRBV12-4; CDR3 length: 16; J gene: TRBJ2-2; D gene: .; clone size: .; CDR3 DNA: TGTGCCAGCAGGTCAGGCGGGACAGCGAACACCGGGGAGCTGTTTTTT; CDR3 protein: CASRSGGTANTGELFF
V gene: TRBV3-1; CDR3 length: 13; J gene: TRBJ1-5; D gene: .; clone size: many; CDR3 DNA: TGTGCCAGCAGCCAAGATTTCAGTCAGCCCCAGCATTTT; CDR3 protein: CASSQDFSQPQHF
V gene: TRBV7-9; CDR3 length: 12; J gene: TRBJ2-3; D gene: .; clone size: .; CDR3 DNA: TGTGCCAGCAGCTCCGCCGTAGATACGCAGTATTTT; CDR3 protein: CASSSAVDTQYF
V gene: TRBV20-1; CDR3 length: 13; J gene: TRBJ1-1; D gene: TRBD1; clone size: many; CDR3 DNA: TGCAGTGCTAATGGACAGGGGGGCACTGAAGCTTTCTTT; CDR3 protein: CSANGQGGTEAFF
V gene: TRBV3-1; CDR3 length: 17; J gene: TRBJ2-7; D gene: TRBD1; clone size: few; CDR3 DNA: TGTGCCAGCAGCCACCTCCTCCGGGGCAGGGGGCTGTACGAGCAGTACTTC; CDR3 protein: CASSHLLRGRGLYEQYF
V gene: TRBV5-4; CDR3 length: 13; J gene: TRBJ2-7; D gene: TRBD2; clone size: .; CDR3 DNA: TGTGCCAGCAGCCGGACTAGCGGGGTTGAGCAGTACTTC; CDR3 protein: CASSRTSGVEQYF
V gene: TRBV11-2; CDR3 length: 14; J gene: TRBJ2-2; D gene: .; clone size: many; CDR3 DNA: TGTGCCAGCAGCCGCGGACAGTACACCGGGGAGCTGTTTTTT; CDR3 protein: CASSRGQYTGELFF
V gene: TRBV7-9; CDR3 length: 12; J gene: TRBJ2-4; D gene: .; clone size: many; CDR3 DNA: TGTGCCAGCAGCTTAGAAGGAGACCGTCAGTACTTC; CDR3 protein: CASSLEGDRQYF
V gene: TRBV11-2; CDR3 length: 19; J gene: TRBJ2-5; D gene: TRBD2; clone size: many; CDR3 DNA: TGTGCCAGCAGCGGTAGCGGGGACCGCCTCGCTCCGTTCCAAGAGACCCAGTACTTC; CDR3 protein: CASSGSGDRLAPFQETQYF
V gene: TRBV7-9; CDR3 length: 15; J gene: TRBJ1-5; D gene: .; clone size: .; CDR3 DNA: TGTGCCAGCAGCTTAGGAGTGCAGGGGAATCAGCCCCAGCATTTT; CDR3 protein: CASSLGVQGNQPQHF
V gene: TRBV6-2/TRBV6-3; CDR3 length: 14; J gene: TRBJ2-7; D gene: .; clone size: once; CDR3 DNA: TGTGCCAGCTTTGGGGGGGACATTACCTACGAGCAGTACTTC; CDR3 protein: CASFGGDITYEQYF
V gene: TRBV5-1; CDR3 length: 15; J gene: TRBJ1-2; D gene: .; clone size: .; CDR3 DNA: TGCGCCAGCAGCTTGGGATCGGAGGCGAACTATGGCTACACCTTC; CDR3 protein: CASSLGSEANYGYTF
V gene: TRBV20-1; CDR3 length: 13; J gene: TRBJ1-5; D gene: TRBD1; clone size: .; CDR3 DNA: TGCAGTGCTAGGGACAGGGGGCATCAGCCCCAGCATTTT; CDR3 protein: CSARDRGHQPQHF
V gene: TRBV10-2; CDR3 length: 15; J gene: TRBJ2-2; D gene: TRBD2; clone size: .; CDR3 DNA: TGCGCCAGCACTTTTAGCGGGGGGCGGAGCGGGGAGCTGTTTTTT; CDR3 protein: CASTFSGGRSGELFF
V gene: TRBV7-9; CDR3 length: 12; J gene: TRBJ2-3; D gene: .; clone size: many; CDR3 DNA: TGTGCCAGCAGCTTCCAGACAGATACGCAGTATTTT; CDR3 protein: CASSFQTDTQYF
V gene: TRBV25-1; CDR3 length: 13; J gene: TRBJ2-7; D gene: TRBD1; clone size: .; CDR3 DNA: TGTGCCAGCAGTGAGCCAGGGGGCTACGAGCAGTACTTC; CDR3 protein: CASSEPGGYEQYF
V gene: TRBV7-2; CDR3 length: 14; J gene: TRBJ2-1; D gene: .; clone size: few; CDR3 DNA: TGTGCCAGCAGCTTAGGGACAGCGTACAATGAGCAGTTCTTC; CDR3 protein: CASSLGTAYNEQFF
V gene: TRBV29-1; CDR3 length: 13; J gene: TRBJ1-1; D gene: .; clone size: few; CDR3 DNA: TGCAGCGTTGTTAGGGGGAAAGACACTGAAGCTTTCTTT; CDR3 protein: CSVVRGKDTEAFF
V gene: TRBV10-3; CDR3 length: 15; J gene: TRBJ2-7; D gene: .; clone size: .; CDR3 DNA: TGTGCCATCAGTGAACGAGGGGCCCGCGGGGCCGAGCAGTACTTC; CDR3 protein: CAISERGARGAEQYF
V gene: TRBV6-2/TRBV6-3; CDR3 length: 15; J gene: TRBJ1-1; D gene: .; clone size: .; CDR3 DNA: TGTGCCAGCAGTAAGGGGGGCGCGGTTGGCACTGAAGCTTTCTTT; CDR3 protein: CASSKGGAVGTEAFF
V gene: TRBV29-1; CDR3 length: 13; J gene: TRBJ2-3; D gene: TRBD2; clone size: many; CDR3 DNA: TGCAGCGTTGAACCATCCGCCGGGAGGGTACAGTATTTT; CDR3 protein: CSVEPSAGRVQYF
V gene: TRBV29-1; CDR3 length: 13; J gene: TRBJ1-1; D gene: .; clone size: many; CDR3 DNA: TGCAGCGTTCGTGCAGCCATGAACACTGAAGCTTTCTTT; CDR3 protein: CSVRAAMNTEAFF
V gene: TRBV20-1; CDR3 length: 15; J gene: TRBJ1-6; D gene: .; clone size: few; CDR3 DNA: TGCAGTGCTAGGAAACAGCTTTTTGATAATTCACCCCTCCACTTT; CDR3 protein: CSARKQLFDNSPLHF
V gene: TRBV4-2; CDR3 length: 16; J gene: TRBJ2-3; D gene: TRBD1; clone size: many; CDR3 DNA: TGTGCCAGCAGCCAGGACGGGACAGCAAGCACAGATACGCAGTATTTT; CDR3 protein: CASSQDGTASTDTQYF
V gene: TRBV2; CDR3 length: 10; J gene: TRBJ2-7; D gene: .; clone size: many; CDR3 DNA: TGTGCCAGCAGGAGTGGCGAGCAGTACTTC; CDR3 protein: CASRSGEQYF
V gene: TRBV19; CDR3 length: 14; J gene: TRBJ2-1; D gene: TRBD1; clone size: once; CDR3 DNA: TGTGCCAGTAGTAGCCAGGGGGCCTACAATGAGCAGTTCTTC; CDR3 protein: CASSSQGAYNEQFF
V gene: TRBV2; CDR3 length: 15; J gene: TRBJ2-1; D gene: TRBD1; clone size: many; CDR3 DNA: TGTGCCAGCAGTGGCCGGGACAGTTTCTACAATGAGCAGTTCTTC; CDR3 protein: CASSGRDSFYNEQFF
V gene: TRBV15; CDR3 length: 12; J gene: TRBJ1-1; D gene: TRBD1; clone size: many; CDR3 DNA: TGTGCCACCAGCAAAGACAGGGTATCCGCTTTCTTT; CDR3 protein: CATSKDRVSAFF
V gene: TRBV12-5; CDR3 length: 15; J gene: TRBJ1-1; D gene: TRBD1; clone size: many; CDR3 DNA: TGTGCTAGTGGTTTGACATGGACAGGGCGCAGTGAAGCTTTCTTT; CDR3 protein: CASGLTWTGRSEAFF
V gene: TRBV27; CDR3 length: 12; J gene: TRBJ2-3; D gene: .; clone size: .; CDR3 DNA: TGTGCCAGCAGCTCTACTACAGATACGCAGTATTTT; CDR3 protein: CASSSTTDTQYF
V gene: TRBV29-1; CDR3 length: 11; J gene: TRBJ2-7; D gene: TRBD1; clone size: .; CDR3 DNA: TGCAGCGTCGGGACAGGGTATGAGCAGTACTTC; CDR3 protein: CSVGTGYEQYF
V gene: TRBV3-1; CDR3 length: 15; J gene: TRBJ2-7; D gene: .; clone size: few; CDR3 DNA: TGTGCCAGCAGCCAAGATAATACAGCCTCCTACGAGCAGTACTTC; CDR3 protein: CASSQDNTASYEQYF
V gene: TRBV4-2; CDR3 length: 16; J gene: TRBJ2-7; D gene: TRBD1; clone size: few; CDR3 DNA: TGTGCCAGCAGCCAAGACTCCAGGACAGGGTACAACGAGCAGTACTTC; CDR3 protein: CASSQDSRTGYNEQYF
V gene: TRBV7-2; CDR3 length: 15; J gene: TRBJ1-3; D gene: .; clone size: many; CDR3 DNA: TGTGCCAGCAGCTCGACAGCGCCTTATGGAAACACCATATATTTT; CDR3 protein: CASSSTAPYGNTIYF
V gene: TRBV12-3/TRBV12-4; CDR3 length: 15; J gene: TRBJ1-1; D gene: TRBD1; clone size: many; CDR3 DNA: TGTGCCAGCAGTCGGGACAGGGGCTCGCACACTGAAGCTTTCTTT; CDR3 protein: CASSRDRGSHTEAFF
V gene: TRBV27; CDR3 length: 15; J gene: TRBJ1-4; D gene: TRBD1; clone size: many; CDR3 DNA: TGTGCCAGCTCCCGCACAGGGGCGGGTAATGAAAAACTGTTTTTT; CDR3 protein: CASSRTGAGNEKLFF
V gene: TRBV2; CDR3 length: 13; J gene: TRBJ2-5; D gene: .; clone size: .; CDR3 DNA: TGTGCCAGCAGTAGTGAGAGCTTTGAGACCCAGTACTTC; CDR3 protein: CASSSESFETQYF
V gene: TRBV2; CDR3 length: 20; J gene: TRBJ2-3; D gene: TRBD2; clone size: few; CDR3 DNA: TGTGCCAGCAGTGAAGAGGGACTAGCGGGGAGTCCAGGACGCACAGATACGCAGTATTTT; CDR3 protein: CASSEEGLAGSPGRTDTQYF
V gene: TRBV30; CDR3 length: 13; J gene: TRBJ2-2; D gene: .; clone size: .; CDR3 DNA: TGTGCCTGGAGTCGGTGGGGCACCGGGGAGCTGTTTTTT; CDR3 protein: CAWSRWGTGELFF
V gene: TRBV27; CDR3 length: 15; J gene: TRBJ1-5; D gene: TRBD1; clone size: many; CDR3 DNA: TGTGCCAGCAGTTTCGTCGGGACAGGGGGTGCCCCCCAGCATTTT; CDR3 protein: CASSFVGTGGAPQHF
V gene: TRBV7-9; CDR3 length: 10; J gene: TRBJ2-4; D gene: .; clone size: many; CDR3 DNA: TGTGCCAGCAGTGGGGACATTCAGTACTTC; CDR3 protein: CASSGDIQYF
V gene: TRBV2; CDR3 length: 16; J gene: TRBJ1-6; D gene: TRBD1; clone size: many; CDR3 DNA: TGTGCCAGCAGTTTTACACAGGGGGACGACGGTTCACCCCTCCACTTT; CDR3 protein: CASSFTQGDDGSPLHF
V gene: TRBV20-1; CDR3 length: 15; J gene: TRBJ2-7; D gene: TRBD2; clone size: many; CDR3 DNA: TGCAGTGCTGCCGGCGCTAGCGGGGGCTCCTACGAGCAGTACTTC; CDR3 protein: CSAAGASGGSYEQYF
V gene: TRBV6-5; CDR3 length: 15; J gene: TRBJ2-3; D gene: TRBD2; clone size: many; CDR3 DNA: TGTGCCAGCACCCCGGGACTAGCTGGCACAGATACGCAGTATTTT; CDR3 protein: CASTPGLAGTDTQYF
V gene: TRBV7-2; CDR3 length: 14; J gene: TRBJ2-1; D gene: .; clone size: .; CDR3 DNA: TGTGCCAGCAGCGACAGCTATACCTACAATGAGCAGTTCTTC; CDR3 protein: CASSDSYTYNEQFF
V gene: TRBV6-6; CDR3 length: 16; J gene: TRBJ2-7; D gene: TRBD2; clone size: .; CDR3 DNA: TGTGCCAGCAGTTCCTCGAAGCGGGGGCACCCTGGCGAGCAGTACTTC; CDR3 protein: CASSSSKRGHPGEQYF
V gene: TRBV20-1; CDR3 length: 15; J gene: TRBJ1-6; D gene: TRBD1; clone size: many; CDR3 DNA: TGCAGTGCCCGTATAAGAACAGGGGATAATTCACCCCTCCACTTT; CDR3 protein: CSARIRTGDNSPLHF
V gene: TRBV6-2/TRBV6-3; CDR3 length: 16; J gene: TRBJ2-5; D gene: .; clone size: many; CDR3 DNA: TGTGCCAGCAGTAACCCCCGACGGACCGCGGGTGGGACCCAGTACTTC; CDR3 protein: CASSNPRRTAGGTQYF
V gene: TRBV18; CDR3 length: 12; J gene: TRBJ2-2; D gene: .; clone size: many; CDR3 DNA: TGTGCCAGCTCACTCCGCACCGGGGAGCTGTTTTTT; CDR3 protein: CASSLRTGELFF
V gene: TRBV5-1; CDR3 length: 14; J gene: TRBJ1-1; D gene: .; clone size: many; CDR3 DNA: TGCGCCAGCACTGGGGCAGGGCCGAACACTGAAGCTTTCTTT; CDR3 protein: CASTGAGPNTEAFF
V gene: TRBV5-1; CDR3 length: 14; J gene: TRBJ2-1; D gene: TRBD1; clone size: many; CDR3 DNA: TGCGCCAGCAGCCTAGGGGGCGAATACAATGAGCAGTTCTTC; CDR3 protein: CASSLGGEYNEQFF
V gene: TRBV29-1; CDR3 length: 14; J gene: TRBJ1-1; D gene: .; clone size: .; CDR3 DNA: TGCAGCGTTAGCCGGGTGGGGATGAACACTGAAGCTTTCTTT; CDR3 protein: CSVSRVGMNTEAFF
V gene: TRBV10-3; CDR3 length: 15; J gene: TRBJ1-2; D gene: .; clone size: .; CDR3 DNA: TGTGCCATCATCTCCGACGGAGATTCTAACTATGGCTACACCTTC; CDR3 protein: CAIISDGDSNYGYTF